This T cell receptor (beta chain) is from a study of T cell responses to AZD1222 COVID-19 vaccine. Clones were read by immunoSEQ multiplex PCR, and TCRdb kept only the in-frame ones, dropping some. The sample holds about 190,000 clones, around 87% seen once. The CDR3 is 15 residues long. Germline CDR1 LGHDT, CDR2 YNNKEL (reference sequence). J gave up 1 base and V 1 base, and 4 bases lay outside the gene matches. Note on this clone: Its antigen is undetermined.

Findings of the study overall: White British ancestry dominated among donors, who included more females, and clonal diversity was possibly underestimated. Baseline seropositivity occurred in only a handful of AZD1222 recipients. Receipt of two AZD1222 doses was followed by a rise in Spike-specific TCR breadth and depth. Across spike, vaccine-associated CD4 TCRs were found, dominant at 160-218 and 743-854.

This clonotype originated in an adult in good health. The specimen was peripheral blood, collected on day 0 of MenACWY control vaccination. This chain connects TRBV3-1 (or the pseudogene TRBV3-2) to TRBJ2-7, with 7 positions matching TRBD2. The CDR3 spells CASSQAPSGSYEQYF. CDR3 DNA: TGTGCCAGCAGCCAAGCGCCTAGCGGATCCTACGAGCAGTACTTC.